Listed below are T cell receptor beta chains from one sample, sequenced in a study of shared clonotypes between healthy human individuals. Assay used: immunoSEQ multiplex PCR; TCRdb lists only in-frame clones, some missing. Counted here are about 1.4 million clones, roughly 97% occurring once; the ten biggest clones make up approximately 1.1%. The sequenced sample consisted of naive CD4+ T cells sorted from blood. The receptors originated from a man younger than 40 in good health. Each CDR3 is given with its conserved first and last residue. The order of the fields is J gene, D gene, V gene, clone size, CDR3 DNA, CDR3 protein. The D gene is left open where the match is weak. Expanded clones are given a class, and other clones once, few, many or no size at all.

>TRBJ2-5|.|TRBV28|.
TGTGCCAGCAGTTTATCGGGATTCGGAGAGACCCAGTACTTC
CASSLSGFGETQYF
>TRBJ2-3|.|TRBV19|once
TGTGCCAGTAGCAATTGGACTGGCACAGATACGCAGTATTTT
CASSNWTGTDTQYF
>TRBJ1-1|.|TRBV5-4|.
TGTGCCAGCAGGGGTAGAACTAACACTGAAGCTTTCTTT
CASRGRTNTEAFF
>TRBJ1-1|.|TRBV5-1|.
TGCGCCAGCAGCTTGAGCGGTGAGAGCACTGAAGCTTTCTTT
CASSLSGESTEAFF
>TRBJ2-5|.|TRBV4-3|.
TGCGCCAGCAGCCAAGATCATTGGGGAAGAAAGACCCAGTACTTC
CASSQDHWGRKTQYF
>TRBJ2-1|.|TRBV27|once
TGTGCCAGCAGTTTGAGGATGTACAATGAGCAGTTCTTC
CASSLRMYNEQFF
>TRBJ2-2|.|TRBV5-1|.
TGCGCCAGCAGCTTGGACAGCTTCAACACCGGGGAGCTGTTTTTT
CASSLDSFNTGELFF
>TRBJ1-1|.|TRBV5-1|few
TGCGCCAGCAGCCTAGGAAAGGGACCGATGAACACTGAAGCTTTCTTT
CASSLGKGPMNTEAFF
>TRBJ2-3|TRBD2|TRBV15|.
TGTGCCACCAGCAGAGAAACTAGACTAGCGGGCACAGATACGCAGTATTTT
CATSRETRLAGTDTQYF
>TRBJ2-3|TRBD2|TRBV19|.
TGTGCCAGTAGTATTTCAGCGGGAGGGGGTACAGATACGCAGTATTTT
CASSISAGGGTDTQYF
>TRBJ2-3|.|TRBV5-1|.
TGCGCCAGCACCACAGGGTCTGCAGATACGCAGTATTTT
CASTTGSADTQYF
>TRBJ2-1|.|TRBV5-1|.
TGCGCCAGCAGCTCGGACCCGAGCCCAAATGAGCAGTTCTTC
CASSSDPSPNEQFF
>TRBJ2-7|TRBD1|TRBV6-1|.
TGTGCCAGCAGTGAGGGGACAGAACCCTACGAGCAGTACTTC
CASSEGTEPYEQYF
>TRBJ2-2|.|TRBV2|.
TGTGCCAGCAGTGAAAGCGGCCGGGTGTCTACCGGGGAGCTGTTTTTT
CASSESGRVSTGELFF
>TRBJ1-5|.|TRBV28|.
TGTGCCAGCCTCCACAACAACGGCAATCAGCCCCAGCATTTT
CASLHNNGNQPQHF
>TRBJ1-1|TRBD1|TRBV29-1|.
TGCAGCGGAGAGTGGCAGGGGGGAGGTCCGAACACTGAAGCTTTCTTT
CSGEWQGGGPNTEAFF
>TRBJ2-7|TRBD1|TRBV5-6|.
TGTGCCAGCAGCGCACGAGGGACAGGGTTTGCTGGGGAGCAGTACTTC
CASSARGTGFAGEQYF
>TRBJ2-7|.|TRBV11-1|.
TGTGCCAGCAGCTTAGCGCTAACAAGCTACGAGCAGTACTTC
CASSLALTSYEQYF
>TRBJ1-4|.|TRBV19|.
TGTGCCAGTTGCAGGAGCCTCAATGAAAAACTGTTTTTT
CASCRSLNEKLFF
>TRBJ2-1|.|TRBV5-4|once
TGTGCCAGCAGCCCGCGGGGAACTTACAATGAGCAGTTCTTC
CASSPRGTYNEQFF
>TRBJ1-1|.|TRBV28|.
TGTGCCAGCAGTTTCGTACGTACAGGAGTGGGAGACACTGAAGCTTTCTTT
CASSFVRTGVGDTEAFF
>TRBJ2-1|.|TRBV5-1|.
TGCGCCAGCAGCTTGGACTACTCCTACAATGAGCAGTTCTTC
CASSLDYSYNEQFF
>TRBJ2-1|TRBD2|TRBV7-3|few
TGTGCCAGCAGCCCGGGACTAGCGGTCTACAATGAGCAGTTCTTC
CASSPGLAVYNEQFF
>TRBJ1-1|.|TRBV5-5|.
TGTGCCAGCAGCTACTCGGGGGCAGGGGAAGATGAAGCTTTCTTT
CASSYSGAGEDEAFF
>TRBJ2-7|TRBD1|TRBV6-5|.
TGTGCCAGCAGTTACTACCGGGACAGGGGGCCCGAGCAGTACTTC
CASSYYRDRGPEQYF
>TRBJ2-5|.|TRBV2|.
TGTGCCACTCATAAAGAGGGGGAGACCCAGTACTTC
CATHKEGETQYF
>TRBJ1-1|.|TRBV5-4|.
TGTGCCAGCATGAGGGGCTTGAACACTGAAGCTTTCTTT
CASMRGLNTEAFF
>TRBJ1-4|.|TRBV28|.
TGTGCCAGCAGTTCGAGACAGGTTGGGAATGAAAAACTGTTTTTT
CASSSRQVGNEKLFF
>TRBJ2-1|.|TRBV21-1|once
TGTGCCAGCAGCAAAGTGGGAGACAGGGGGCCCAATGAGCAGTTCTTC
CASSKVGDRGPNEQFF
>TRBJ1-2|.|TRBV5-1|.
TGCGCCAGCAGCTTGGGGCAGGGTAATGGCTACACCTTC
CASSLGQGNGYTF
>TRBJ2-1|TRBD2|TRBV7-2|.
TGTGCCAGCAGTTCTCGGCGGGAGGGCCAGAATGAGCAGTTCTTC
CASSSRREGQNEQFF
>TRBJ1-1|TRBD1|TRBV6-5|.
TGTGCCAGCAGTTCATACAGGGGTATGAACACTGAAGCTTTCTTT
CASSSYRGMNTEAFF
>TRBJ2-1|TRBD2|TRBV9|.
TGTGCCAGCAGCGTAGGAAGCGGGAGTGGGGGTGAGCAGTTCTTC
CASSVGSGSGGEQFF
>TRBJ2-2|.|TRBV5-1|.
TGCGCCAGCAGCTTGGCCGGGAACACCGGGGAGCTGTTTTTT
CASSLAGNTGELFF
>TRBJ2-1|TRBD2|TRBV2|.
TGTGCCAGCAGGAACAGGACTAGCCTCAATGAGCAGTTCTTC
CASRNRTSLNEQFF
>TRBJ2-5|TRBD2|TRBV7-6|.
TGTGCCAGCAGCTTAGGAAGCCCCACCGAGATAGCGGGGGACCAAGAGACCCAGTACTTC
CASSLGSPTEIAGDQETQYF
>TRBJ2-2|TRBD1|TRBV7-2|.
TGTGCCAGCAGCCCGATCGCTCGGGACAGGCCAAACACCGGGGAGCTGTTTTTT
CASSPIARDRPNTGELFF
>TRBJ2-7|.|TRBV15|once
TGTGCCACCAGCAGAGATCGGGGCAGCTCCTACGAGCAGTACTTC
CATSRDRGSSYEQYF
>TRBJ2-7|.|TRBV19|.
TGTGCCAGTAGTAAGGACAGAACCTACGAGCAGTACTTC
CASSKDRTYEQYF
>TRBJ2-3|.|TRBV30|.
TGTGCCTGGAGTAAGGGCGGAACAGATACGCAGTATTTT
CAWSKGGTDTQYF
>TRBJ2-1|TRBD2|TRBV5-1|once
TGCGCCAGCAGCTTATCGGCGGGAGCGCCAGGTAACAATGAGCAGTTCTTC
CASSLSAGAPGNNEQFF
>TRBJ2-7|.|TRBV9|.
TGTGCCAGCAGCGTCAGTGCCGGCGAGCAGTACTTC
CASSVSAGEQYF